This T cell receptor (beta chain) was retrieved from a study of human T cells and chemical hapten exposure. Sample time point: pre-sensitization, week 0. Treatment in this sample: therapeutic diphenylcyclopropenone sensitization with weekly scalp DPC. Every patch test was put on after a blood sample was taken. Between the trimmed V and J ends, which lost 6 bases and 6 bases, there was a span of 18 bases. Germline CDR1 is DFQATT and CDR2 is SNEGSKA (reference sequence). The CDR3 has 15 residues. Each CDR3 protein gets one entry after TCRdb re-called the RACE reads with MiXCR. The sample lists roughly 100,000 distinct CDR3 sequences; about 12% were seen once.

The source material was whole blood, sampled in connection with sensitization to the hapten diphenylcyclopropenone (DPC). The clonotype was recovered from a woman between 50 and 59 years old with alopecia areata. Some clones in this sample may be carry-over from other donors' samples. The genes are TRBV20-1 and TRBJ1-6; tentatively, D is TRBD1 (5 bases). CDR3 in amino acids: CSALSYRDGNSPLHF. The CDR3 coding sequence is TGCAGTGCACTTTCCTATAGGGACGGTAATTCACCCCTCCACTTT.